Shown below are 11 T cell receptor beta chains from a single sample sequenced in a study of response to subunit inactivated influenza vaccine. TCRdb re-analysed the RT-PCR reads in MiXCR, keeping a single row per CDR3 protein. Of 530,000 or so distinct CDR3 sequences in the sample, 12% are singletons; the top ten hold 10%. The sample consisted of PBMCs from blood, taken on the day of vaccination. The receptors were gathered from a man between 45 and 60 years old who received an inactivated influenza vaccine.

This clonotype was picked up a small number of times. The chain has TRBV4-2 and TRBJ2-1; tentatively, D is TRBD2 (5 bases). The V gene lost 4 bases and the J gene lost 5 bases, with 15 bases spanning the gap. The germline V gene has CDR1 LGHNA and CDR2 YNFKEQ. The CDR3 spans 15 residues. CDR3 nucleotide sequence: TGTGCCAGCAGCCCTGGAGGCCTCGGAGACAATGAGCAGTTCTTC. It translates to CASSPGGLGDNEQFF.

The gene calls are TRBV15 and TRBJ2-6; D possibly corresponds to TRBD2 (7 bases). CDR3 size: 18 residues. Germline V gene sequence: CDR1 LNHNV, CDR2 YYDKDF (reference sequence). V lost 0 bases, J lost 4 bases, and 16 bases lay in between. CDR3 amino acids: CATSRDLAGALGANVLTF. The CDR3 region has the DNA TGTGCCACCAGCAGAGATCTGGCGGGGGCCTTGGGGGCCAACGTCCTGACTTTC.

This clonotype showed up just a few times. The genes are TRBV6-2 or TRBV6-3 and TRBJ2-4; 7 nucleotides align to TRBD1. V lost 2 bases and J lost 4; bases outside the gene matches: 2. CDR3 size: 14 residues. The germline V gene has CDR1 MNHEY and CDR2 SVGEGT. In DNA form, the CDR3 reads TGTGCCAGCAGTTACCAGGGGGATAAAAACATTCAGTACTTC. Amino acid sequence: CASSYQGDKNIQYF.

In this sample, this clonotype turned up once. The V gene is TRBV30, the J gene TRBJ2-7; maybe TRBD1 (5 bases). Germline CDR1 GTSNPN, CDR2 SVGIG (reference sequence). The V end was cut by 5 bases, the J end by 4 bases, with 12 bases between. There are 12 residues in the CDR3. CDR3: CAWGPDSYEQYF. DNA for the CDR3: TGTGCCTGGGGACCAGACAGTTACGAGCAGTACTTC.

This clonotype was recorded a few times. The chain employs TRBV28 and TRBJ2-7, with 8 bases lining up with TRBD1. This CDR3 contains 15 residues. V trimming: 6 bases; J trimming: 7 bases; junction bases outside the gene matches: 14. Germline values: CDR1 MDHEN, CDR2 SYDVKM. In DNA, the CDR3 is TGTGCCAGCAGCCTAGGACAGGGCCTCCTCAATGAGCAGTACTTC. Protein sequence: CASSLGQGLLNEQYF.

This clonotype was counted only a few times. This rearrangement joins TRBV11-1 to TRBJ2-2; 7 bases align to TRBD2. Losses at the gene ends were 5 bases for V and 4 bases for J; bases not matched to a gene: 13. CDR1 and CDR2 from the germline V gene are SGHAT and FQDESV (reference sequence). The CDR3 has 17 residues. The DNA for the CDR3 is TGTGCCAGCAGCAAGGGGTATACGGGAGGACTCACCGGGGAGCTGTTTTTT. This gives the protein CASSKGYTGGLTGELFF.

This clonotype was observed a few times. The CDR3 sequence: CASSLFSASYNEQFF. CDR3 DNA sequence: TGTGCCAGCAGTTTATTCAGCGCCTCCTACAATGAGCAGTTCTTC. The chain links TRBV12-3 or TRBV12-4 to TRBJ2-1; no definite D call. V dropped 2 bases and J dropped 0 bases, with 8 bases sitting between them. The CDR3 runs 15 residues.

This clonotype was seen a handful of times. The CDR3 nucleotides read TGCAGCCCCGGGCGGATGGGTTTCTTT. Residues: CSPGRMGFF. The gene calls are TRBV20-1 and TRBJ1-1, with D uncertain. Germline V lookup: CDR1 DFQATT, CDR2 SNEGSKA (reference sequence). The CDR3 consists of 9 residues.

The chain recombines TRBV15 with TRBJ1-1, with D possibly TRBD1 on 5 matching bases. The CDR3 has 12 amino acids. Germline loops: CDR1 LNHNV, CDR2 YYDKDF (reference sequence). V lost 1 base, J lost 11 bases, and 11 bases lay in between. CDR3 residues: CATSRAGYSAFF. As DNA, the CDR3 is TGTGCCACCAGCAGAGCAGGGTATAGCGCTTTCTTT.

The chain uses TRBV7-9 and TRBJ2-6, with D perhaps given as TRBD1 or TRBD2 (5 bases each). The CDR3 contains 14 residues. The V end was cut by 1 base, the J end by 14 bases, with 15 bases between. The germline V gene has CDR1 SEHNR and CDR2 FQNEAQ (reference sequence). For the CDR3, the DNA is TGTGCCAGCAGCTTAGGGGACGGCTCCAGATTCCTGACTTTC. Protein: CASSLGDGSRFLTF.

This clonotype was recorded at least ten times. V gene TRBV7-2 combines with J gene TRBJ2-7, with TRBD2 matching 8 bases. V gave up 1 base and J gave up 2 bases; unmatched junction bases: 4. The CDR3 consists of 15 residues. The germline V gene encodes CDR1 SGHTA and CDR2 FQGNSA. The CDR3 loop reads CASSLEIAGPYEQYF. CDR3 DNA sequence: TGTGCCAGCAGCTTAGAGATAGCGGGACCCTACGAGCAGTACTTC.